This record covers a single T cell receptor beta chain. The antigen is not known. This CDR3 is built from 12 residues. Germline CDR1 and CDR2: SEHNR and FQNEAQ (reference sequence). V dropped 8 bases and J dropped 8 bases, with 16 bases sitting between them. These data belong to a study of shared clonotypes between healthy human individuals. Study-wide results and limits: Naive subsets usually exceeded memory subsets in estimated richness.

Investigators spread the genomic DNA of each subset evenly over several immunoSEQ plates. This table comes from immunoSEQ multiplex PCR, and its TCRdb copy is limited to in-frame clones, with some not included. Of 950,000 to 1,300,000 clones detected, 75% appear once; the ten largest clones hold roughly 1.5%. This clonotype originated in a man aged 18 to 35 in good health. The source material was memory CD4+ T cells sorted from blood. Subset: CD45RA-negative fraction. The chain carries TRBV7-9 and TRBJ2-7, with D possibly being TRBD2 (6 bases). The CDR3 DNA reads TGTGCCAGCGGGGGGACGGAGGACAAGCAGTACTTC. It codes for CASGGTEDKQYF.